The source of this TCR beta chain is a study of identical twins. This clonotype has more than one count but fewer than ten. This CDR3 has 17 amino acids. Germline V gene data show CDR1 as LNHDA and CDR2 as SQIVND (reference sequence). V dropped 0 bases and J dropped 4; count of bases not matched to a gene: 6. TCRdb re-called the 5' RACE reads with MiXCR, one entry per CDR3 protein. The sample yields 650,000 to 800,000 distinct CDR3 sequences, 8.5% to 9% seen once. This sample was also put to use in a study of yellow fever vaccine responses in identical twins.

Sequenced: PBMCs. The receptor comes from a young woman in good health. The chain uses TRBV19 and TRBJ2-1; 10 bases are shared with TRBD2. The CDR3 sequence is CASSIDLSGGLYNEQFF. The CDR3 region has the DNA TGTGCCAGTAGTATAGACCTTAGCGGGGGGCTATACAATGAGCAGTTCTTC.